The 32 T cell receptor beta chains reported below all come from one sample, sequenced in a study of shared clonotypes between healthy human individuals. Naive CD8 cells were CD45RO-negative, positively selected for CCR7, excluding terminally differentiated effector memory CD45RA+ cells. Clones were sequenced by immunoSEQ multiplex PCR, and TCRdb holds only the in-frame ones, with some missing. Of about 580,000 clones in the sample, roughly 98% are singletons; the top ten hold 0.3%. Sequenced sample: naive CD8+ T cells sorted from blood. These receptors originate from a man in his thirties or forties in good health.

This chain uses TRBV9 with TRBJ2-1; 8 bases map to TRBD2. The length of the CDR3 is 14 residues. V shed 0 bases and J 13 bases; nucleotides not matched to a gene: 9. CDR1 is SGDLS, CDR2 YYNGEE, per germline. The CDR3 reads CASSVAELGLGQFF. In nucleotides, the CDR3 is TGTGCCAGCAGCGTAGCTGAGTTGGGACTAGGTCAGTTCTTC.

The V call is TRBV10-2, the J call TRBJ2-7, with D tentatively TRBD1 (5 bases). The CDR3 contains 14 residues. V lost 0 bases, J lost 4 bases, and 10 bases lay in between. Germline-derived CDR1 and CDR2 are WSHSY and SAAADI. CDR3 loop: CASSESQGWYEQYF. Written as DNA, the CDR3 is TGCGCCAGCAGTGAGTCGCAGGGTTGGTACGAGCAGTACTTC.

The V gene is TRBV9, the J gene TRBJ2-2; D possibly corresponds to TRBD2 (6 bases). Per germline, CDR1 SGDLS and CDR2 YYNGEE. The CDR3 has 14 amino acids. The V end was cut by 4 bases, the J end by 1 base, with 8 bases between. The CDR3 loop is CASSRSGNTGELFF. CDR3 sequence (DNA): TGTGCCAGCAGCCGTAGCGGGAACACCGGGGAGCTGTTTTTT.

This chain's CDR3 is CASSLVSRTEAFF. CDR3 coding DNA: TGTGCCAGCAGTTTAGTGAGTCGAACTGAAGCTTTCTTT. This rearrangement joins TRBV27 to TRBJ1-1; the D is unclear. Germline CDR1 reads MNHEY; CDR2 reads SMNVEV (reference sequence). V lost 2 bases and J lost 5, with 9 bases in between. The CDR3 consists of 13 residues.

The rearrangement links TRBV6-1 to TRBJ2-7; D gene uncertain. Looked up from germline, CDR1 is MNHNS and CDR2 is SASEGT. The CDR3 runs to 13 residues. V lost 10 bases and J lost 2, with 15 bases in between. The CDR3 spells CANRGGPTYEQYF. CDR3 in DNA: TGTGCCAACCGAGGTGGACCTACCTACGAGCAGTACTTC.

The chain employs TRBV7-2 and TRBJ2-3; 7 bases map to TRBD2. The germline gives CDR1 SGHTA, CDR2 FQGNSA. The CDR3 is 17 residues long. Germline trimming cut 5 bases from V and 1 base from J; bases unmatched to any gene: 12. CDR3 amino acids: CASSQEVGRWGTDTQYF. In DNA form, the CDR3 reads TGTGCCAGCAGCCAGGAGGTCGGGAGGTGGGGCACAGATACGCAGTATTTT.

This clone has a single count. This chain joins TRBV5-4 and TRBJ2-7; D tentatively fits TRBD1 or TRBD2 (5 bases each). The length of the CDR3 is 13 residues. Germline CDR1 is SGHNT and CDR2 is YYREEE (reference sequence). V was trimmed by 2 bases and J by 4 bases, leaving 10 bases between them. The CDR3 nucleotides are TGTGCCAGCAGCTTTCGAGGGGCTTACGAGCAGTACTTC. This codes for CASSFRGAYEQYF. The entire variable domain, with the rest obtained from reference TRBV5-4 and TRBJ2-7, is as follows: ETGVTQSPTHLIKTRGQQVTLRCSSQSGHNTVSWYQQALGQGPQFIFQYYREEENGRGNFPPRFSGLQFPNYSSELNVNALELDDSALYLCASSFRGAYEQYFGPGTRLTVT.

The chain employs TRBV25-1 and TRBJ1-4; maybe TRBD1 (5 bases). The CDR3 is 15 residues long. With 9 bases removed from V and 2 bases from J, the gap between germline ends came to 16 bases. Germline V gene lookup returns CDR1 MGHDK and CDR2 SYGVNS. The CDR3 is CARVSMTATNEKLFF. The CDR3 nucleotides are TGTGCCAGAGTCTCAATGACAGCGACTAATGAAAAACTGTTTTTT.

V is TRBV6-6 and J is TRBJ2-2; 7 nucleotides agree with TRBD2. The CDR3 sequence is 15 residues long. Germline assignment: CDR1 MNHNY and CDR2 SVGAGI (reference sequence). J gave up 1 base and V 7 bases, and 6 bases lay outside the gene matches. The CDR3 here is CASTGTSENTGELFF. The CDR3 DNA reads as TGTGCCAGCACTGGAACTAGCGAGAACACCGGGGAGCTGTTTTTT.

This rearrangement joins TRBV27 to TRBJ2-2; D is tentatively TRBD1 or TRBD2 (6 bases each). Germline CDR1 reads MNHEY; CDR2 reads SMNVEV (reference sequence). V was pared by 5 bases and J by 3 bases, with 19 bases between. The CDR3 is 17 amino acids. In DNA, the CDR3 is TGTGCCAGCAGTCCCCTGGAAGGGGGAGGCTACACCGGGGAGCTGTTTTTT. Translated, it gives CASSPLEGGGYTGELFF.

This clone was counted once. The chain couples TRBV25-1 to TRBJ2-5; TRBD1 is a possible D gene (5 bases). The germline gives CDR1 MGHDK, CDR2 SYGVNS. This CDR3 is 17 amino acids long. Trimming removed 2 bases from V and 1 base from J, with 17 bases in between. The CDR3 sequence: CASSEGVGYRGQETQYF. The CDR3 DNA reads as TGTGCCAGCAGTGAAGGGGTGGGGTATAGGGGCCAAGAGACCCAGTACTTC.

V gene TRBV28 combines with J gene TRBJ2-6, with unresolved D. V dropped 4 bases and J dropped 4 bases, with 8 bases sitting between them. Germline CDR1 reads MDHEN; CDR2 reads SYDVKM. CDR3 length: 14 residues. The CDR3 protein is CASSYTPGANVLTF. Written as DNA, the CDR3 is TGTGCCAGCAGTTACACTCCCGGGGCCAACGTCCTGACTTTC.

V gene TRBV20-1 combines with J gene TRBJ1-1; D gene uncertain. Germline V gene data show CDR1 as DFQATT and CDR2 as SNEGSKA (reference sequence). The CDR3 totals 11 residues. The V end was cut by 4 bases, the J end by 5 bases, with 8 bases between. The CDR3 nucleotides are TGCAGTGCTAAATTGGTAACTGAAGCTTTCTTT. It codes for CSAKLVTEAFF.

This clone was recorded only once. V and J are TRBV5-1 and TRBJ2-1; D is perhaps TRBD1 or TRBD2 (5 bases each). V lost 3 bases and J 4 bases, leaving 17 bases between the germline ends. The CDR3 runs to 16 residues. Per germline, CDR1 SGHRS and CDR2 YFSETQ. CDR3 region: CASSSLFGTDYNEQFF. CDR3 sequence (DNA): TGCGCCAGCAGCTCCCTATTTGGGACCGATTACAATGAGCAGTTCTTC.

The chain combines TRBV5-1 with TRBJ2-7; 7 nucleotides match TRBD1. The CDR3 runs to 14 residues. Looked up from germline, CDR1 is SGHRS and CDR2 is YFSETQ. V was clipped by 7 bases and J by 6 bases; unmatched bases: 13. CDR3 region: CASPRDRTRFEQYF. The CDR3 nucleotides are TGCGCCAGCCCCCGGGACAGAACGCGGTTCGAGCAGTACTTC.

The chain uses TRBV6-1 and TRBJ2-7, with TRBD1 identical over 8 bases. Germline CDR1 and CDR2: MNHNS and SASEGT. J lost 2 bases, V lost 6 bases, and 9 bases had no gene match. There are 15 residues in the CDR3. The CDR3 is CASRIGQGPAYEQYF. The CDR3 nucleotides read TGTGCCAGCAGGATCGGACAGGGCCCAGCCTACGAGCAGTACTTC.

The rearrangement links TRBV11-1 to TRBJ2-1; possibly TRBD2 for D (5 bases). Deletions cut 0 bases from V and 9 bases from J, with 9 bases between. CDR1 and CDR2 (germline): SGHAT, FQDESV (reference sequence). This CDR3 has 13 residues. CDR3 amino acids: CASSLAGVSEQFF. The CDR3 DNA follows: TGTGCCAGCAGCTTAGCGGGAGTGAGTGAGCAGTTCTTC.

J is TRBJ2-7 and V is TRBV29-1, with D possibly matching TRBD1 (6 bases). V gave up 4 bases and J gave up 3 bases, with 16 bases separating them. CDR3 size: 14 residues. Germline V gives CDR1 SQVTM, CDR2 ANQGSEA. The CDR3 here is CSVVEQGSVYEQYF. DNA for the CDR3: TGCAGCGTTGTAGAGCAGGGGAGTGTCTACGAGCAGTACTTC.

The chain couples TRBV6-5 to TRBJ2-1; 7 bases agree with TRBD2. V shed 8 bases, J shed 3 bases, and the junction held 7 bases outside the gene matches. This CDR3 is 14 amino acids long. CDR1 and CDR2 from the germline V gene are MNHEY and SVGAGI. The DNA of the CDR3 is TGTGCCAGCGGGATAGCGGGTAACTACAATGAGCAGTTCTTC. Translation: CASGIAGNYNEQFF.

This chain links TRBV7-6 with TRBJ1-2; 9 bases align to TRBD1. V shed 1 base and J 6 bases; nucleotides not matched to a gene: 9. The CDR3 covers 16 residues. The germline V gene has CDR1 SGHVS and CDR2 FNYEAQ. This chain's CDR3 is CASSLGTLGTGNGYTF. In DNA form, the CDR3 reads TGTGCCAGCAGCTTAGGTACGCTCGGGACAGGGAATGGCTACACCTTC.

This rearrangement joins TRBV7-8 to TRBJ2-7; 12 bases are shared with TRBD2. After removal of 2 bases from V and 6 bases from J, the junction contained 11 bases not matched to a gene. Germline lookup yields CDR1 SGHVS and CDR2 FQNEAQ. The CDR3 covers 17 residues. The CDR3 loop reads CASSLFSLAGGPGEQYF. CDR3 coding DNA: TGTGCCAGCAGCTTATTTAGCCTAGCGGGAGGGCCGGGCGAGCAGTACTTC.

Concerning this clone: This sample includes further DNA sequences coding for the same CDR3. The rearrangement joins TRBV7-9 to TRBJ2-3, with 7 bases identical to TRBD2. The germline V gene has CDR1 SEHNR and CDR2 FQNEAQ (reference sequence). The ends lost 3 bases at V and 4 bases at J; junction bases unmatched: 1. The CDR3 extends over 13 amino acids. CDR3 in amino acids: CASSLGGADTQYF. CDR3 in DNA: TGTGCCAGCAGCTTGGGGGGGGCAGATACGCAGTATTTT.

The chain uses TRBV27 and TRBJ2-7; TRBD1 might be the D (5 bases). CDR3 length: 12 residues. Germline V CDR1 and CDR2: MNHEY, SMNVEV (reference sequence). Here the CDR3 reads CVTKVGAYEQYF. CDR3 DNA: TGTGTCACCAAGGTAGGGGCCTACGAGCAGTACTTC.

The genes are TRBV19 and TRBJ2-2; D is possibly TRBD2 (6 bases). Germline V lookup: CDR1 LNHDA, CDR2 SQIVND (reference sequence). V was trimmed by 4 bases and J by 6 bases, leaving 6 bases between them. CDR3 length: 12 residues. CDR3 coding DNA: TGTGCCAGTAGTAGGGGGGCCGGGGAGCTGTTTTTT. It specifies CASSRGAGELFF.

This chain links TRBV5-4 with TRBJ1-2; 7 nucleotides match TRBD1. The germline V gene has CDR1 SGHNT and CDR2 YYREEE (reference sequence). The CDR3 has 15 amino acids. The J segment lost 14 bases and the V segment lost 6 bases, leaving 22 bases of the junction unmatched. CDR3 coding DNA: TGTGCCAGCAACGATCCGGACAGGCACCCAAGTCGTTCTACCTTC. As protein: CASNDPDRHPSRSTF.

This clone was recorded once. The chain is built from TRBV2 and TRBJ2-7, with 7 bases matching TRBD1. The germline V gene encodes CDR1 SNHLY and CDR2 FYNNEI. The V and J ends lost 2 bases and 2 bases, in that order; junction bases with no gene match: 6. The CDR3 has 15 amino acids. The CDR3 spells CASSEPTGRAYEQYF. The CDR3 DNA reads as TGTGCCAGCAGTGAACCGACAGGGCGAGCCTACGAGCAGTACTTC.

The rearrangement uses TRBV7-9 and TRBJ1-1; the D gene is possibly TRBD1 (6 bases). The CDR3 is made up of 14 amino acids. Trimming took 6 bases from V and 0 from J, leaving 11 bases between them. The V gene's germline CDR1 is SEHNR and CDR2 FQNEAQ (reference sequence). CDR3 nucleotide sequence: TGTGCCAGCAGACCCGGGGGGCTGAACACTGAAGCTTTCTTT. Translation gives CASRPGGLNTEAFF.

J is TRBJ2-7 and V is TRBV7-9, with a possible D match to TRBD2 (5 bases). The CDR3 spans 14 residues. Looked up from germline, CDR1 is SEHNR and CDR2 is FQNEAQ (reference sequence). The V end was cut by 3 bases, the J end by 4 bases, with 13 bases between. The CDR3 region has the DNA TGTGCCAGCAGCTTTACGGGGAACGCATACGAGCAGTACTTC. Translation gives CASSFTGNAYEQYF.

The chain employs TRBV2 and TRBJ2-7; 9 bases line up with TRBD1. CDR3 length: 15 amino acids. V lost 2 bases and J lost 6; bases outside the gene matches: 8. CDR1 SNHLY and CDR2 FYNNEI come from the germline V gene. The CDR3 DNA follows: TGTGCCAGCAGTGAAATCTTGGGGACAGGGCTCGAGCAGTACTTC. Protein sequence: CASSEILGTGLEQYF.

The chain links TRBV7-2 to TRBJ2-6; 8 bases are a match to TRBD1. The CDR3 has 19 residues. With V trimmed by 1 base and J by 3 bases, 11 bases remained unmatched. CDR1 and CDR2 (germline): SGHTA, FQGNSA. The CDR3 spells CASSLGQGALVGGANVLTF. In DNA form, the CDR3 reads TGTGCCAGCAGCTTAGGGCAGGGGGCATTAGTTGGTGGGGCCAACGTCCTGACTTTC.

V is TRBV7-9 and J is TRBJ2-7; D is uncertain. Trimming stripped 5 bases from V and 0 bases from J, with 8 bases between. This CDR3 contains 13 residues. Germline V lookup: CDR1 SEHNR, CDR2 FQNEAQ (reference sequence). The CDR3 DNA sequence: TGTGCCAGCAGCAAAAAGAGCTCCTACGAGCAGTACTTC. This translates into CASSKKSSYEQYF.

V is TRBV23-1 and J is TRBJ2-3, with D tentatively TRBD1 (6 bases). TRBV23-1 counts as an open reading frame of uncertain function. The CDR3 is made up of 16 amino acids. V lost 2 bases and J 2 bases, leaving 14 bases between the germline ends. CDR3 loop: CASSQRQDGSTDTQYF. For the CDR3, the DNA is TGCGCCAGCAGTCAACGACAGGATGGATCCACAGATACGCAGTATTTT.